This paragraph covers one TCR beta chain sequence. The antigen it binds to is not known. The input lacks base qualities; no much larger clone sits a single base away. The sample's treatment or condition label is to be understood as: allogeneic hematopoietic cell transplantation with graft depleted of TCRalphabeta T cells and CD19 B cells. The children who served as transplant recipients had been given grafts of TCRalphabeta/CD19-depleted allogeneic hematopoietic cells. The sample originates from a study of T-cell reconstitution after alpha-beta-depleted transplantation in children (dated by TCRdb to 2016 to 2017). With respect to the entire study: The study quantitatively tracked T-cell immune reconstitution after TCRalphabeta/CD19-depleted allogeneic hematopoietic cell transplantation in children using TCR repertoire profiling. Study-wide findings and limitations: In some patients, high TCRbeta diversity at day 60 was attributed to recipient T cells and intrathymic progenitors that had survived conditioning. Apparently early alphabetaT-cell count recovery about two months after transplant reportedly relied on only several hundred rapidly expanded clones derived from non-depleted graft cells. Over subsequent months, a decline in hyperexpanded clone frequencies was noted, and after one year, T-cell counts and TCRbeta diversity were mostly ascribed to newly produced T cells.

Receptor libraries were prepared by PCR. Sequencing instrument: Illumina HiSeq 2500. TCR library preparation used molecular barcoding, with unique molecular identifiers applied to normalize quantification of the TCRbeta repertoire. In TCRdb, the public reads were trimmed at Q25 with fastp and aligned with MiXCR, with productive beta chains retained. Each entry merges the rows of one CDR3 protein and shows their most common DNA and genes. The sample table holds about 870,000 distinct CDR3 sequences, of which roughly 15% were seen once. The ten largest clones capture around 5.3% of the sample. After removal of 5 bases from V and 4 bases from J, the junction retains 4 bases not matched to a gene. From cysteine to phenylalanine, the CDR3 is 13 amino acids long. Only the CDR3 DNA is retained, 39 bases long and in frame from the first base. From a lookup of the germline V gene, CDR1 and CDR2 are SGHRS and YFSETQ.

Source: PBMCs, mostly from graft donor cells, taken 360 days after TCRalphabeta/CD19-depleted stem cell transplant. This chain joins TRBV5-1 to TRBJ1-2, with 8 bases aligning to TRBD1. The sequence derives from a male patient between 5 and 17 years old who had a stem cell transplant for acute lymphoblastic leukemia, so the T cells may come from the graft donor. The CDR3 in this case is CASRTGEPYGYTF. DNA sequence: TGCGCCAGCAGGACAGGGGAACCCTATGGCTACACCTTC.